Only one count was recorded for the clone carrying this T cell receptor (beta chain). The data belong to a study of blood T cell repertoires in COVID-19. Study details: Some COVID-19 samples were acute and others convalescent; all came from the United States, Italy and Spain. The cDNA or gDNA used as material had been derived from T cells, B-cell-depleted T cells, or PBMCs.

From germline, CDR1 is KGHDR and CDR2 SFDVKD. J lost 3 bases, V lost 4 bases, and 9 bases had no gene match. The CDR3 has 17 amino acids. Per the original data handling: Cell counts per sample came from amplifying reference gene primers. Data came from immunoSEQ multiplex PCR; TCRdb stores just in-frame clones and leaves some out. Clonal size and the V and J genes are those of that table, whereas D and trimming came from the DNA. This sample yields 150,000 to 200,000 clones, of which about four fifths are seen a single time; 10% to 15% belongs to the top ten. The chain uses TRBV24-1 and TRBJ1-5; 9 bases agree with TRBD1. Sequencing was carried out using peripheral blood. The receptor was isolated from a man between 65 and 85 years old who had recovered from COVID-19. CDR3 coding DNA: TGTGCCACCAGTGACTCGGGACAGGGAGGTAACAATCAGCCCCAGCATTTT. Its protein product is CATSDSGQGGNNQPQHF.